This TCR beta chain was recorded in a study of beta chain features in type 1 diabetes. Germline V gene sequence: CDR1 MGHRA, CDR2 YSYEKL. Trimming took 0 bases from V and 8 from J, leaving 11 bases between them. CDR3 length: 14 amino acids. Of the isolated RNA, all was reverse transcribed, and so the sequenced material was expressed TCRB transcripts. Profiled with immunoSEQ multiplex PCR; TCRdb holds only in-frame clones, not every one. Among roughly 300,000 clones listed, 14% were seen once. Sorted populations were all over 98% pure. General study findings and limits: VDJ junctions in type 1 diabetes patients carried more deletions and fewer insertions.

In regard to this clone: Its antigen is undetermined.

The sequenced sample consisted of central memory CD4+ T cells from blood. The J gene is TRBJ2-4, the V gene TRBV4-1; a possible D gene is TRBD1 (5 bases). The TCR was taken from a man aged 25 to 40 in good health. The CDR3 loop is CASSQDPREDIQYF. The DNA for the CDR3 is TGCGCCAGCAGCCAAGATCCCAGGGAAGACATTCAGTACTTC.